A single sample is the source of the 8 T cell receptor beta chains below, sequenced in a study of post-analysis software for immune sequencing data. Incorporated into the TCR beta cDNA libraries were unique molecular identifiers, which served to reduce PCR and sequencing biases. One entry per CDR3 protein results from TCRdb running MiXCR on the PCR reads. The sample includes under 200,000 distinct CDR3 sequences, roughly 34% of them seen just once. The sample consisted of blood, taken after autologous hematopoietic stem cell transplantation. All receptors come from a girl aged 10-17 years with multiple sclerosis.

Details on this clonotype: A clone one base away is much larger, so this may be a read error. The gene calls are TRBV7-2 and TRBJ1-5; no reliable D call. The CDR3 is 15 residues long. The V gene's germline CDR1 is SGHTA and CDR2 FQGNSA. CDR3 protein: CASSLIGDSDQPQHF. CDR3 DNA sequence: TGTGCCAGCAGCTTAATTGGAGATAGCGATCAGCCCCAGCATTTT.

A remark on this clonotype: A read error is possible here, since a much larger clone lies one base away. The chain is built from TRBV29-1 and TRBJ2-7; maybe TRBD1 (6 bases). This CDR3 contains 13 residues. Germline V lookup: CDR1 SQVTM, CDR2 ANQGSEA. The CDR3 reads CSVEVLGAYEQDF. The CDR3 DNA is TGCAGCGTTGAAGTTTTGGGGGCCTACGAGCAGGACTTC.

This chain joins TRBV20-1 and TRBJ1-6; D is ambiguous. V was clipped by 5 bases and J by 7 bases, with 9 bases between them. CDR1 is DFQATT and CDR2 is SNEGSKA in the germline V gene (reference sequence). CDR3 size: 12 residues. The chain's CDR3 is CSAARRNSPLHF. The CDR3 nucleotides read TGCAGTGCTGCGCGCAGGAATTCACCCCTCCACTTT.

The gene calls are TRBV13 and TRBJ2-3; D is undetermined. This CDR3 region has 14 residues. V was pared by 5 bases and J by 4 bases, with 13 bases between. Per the germline V gene, CDR1 is PRHDT and CDR2 is FYEKMQ (reference sequence). CDR3 nucleotide sequence: TGTGCCAGCAGCATGATGGGGTCGGCAGATACGCAGTATTTT. It yields the protein CASSMMGSADTQYF.

CDR3 amino acids: CASSPAGYEDNEQFF. The CDR3 nucleotides are TGTGCCAGCAGCCCGGCGGGATACGAGGACAATGAGCAGTTCTTC. The chain has TRBV7-8 and TRBJ2-1; TRBD2 might be the D (6 bases). Per the germline V gene, CDR1 is SGHVS and CDR2 is FQNEAQ. Trimming removed 5 bases at V and 5 bases at J, with 16 bases between. The CDR3 loop spans 15 amino acids.

In this sample, this clonotype turned up a few times. The chain carries TRBV20-1 and TRBJ1-5; maybe TRBD1 (6 bases). Germline assignment: CDR1 DFQATT and CDR2 SNEGSKA (reference sequence). Between the trimmed V and J ends, which lost 7 bases and 6 bases, there was a span of 16 bases. The CDR3 is 13 residues long. CDR3: CSVGTRGGQPQHF. For the CDR3, the DNA is TGCAGTGTGGGGACACGAGGCGGTCAGCCCCAGCATTTT.

The chain is built from TRBV6-5 and TRBJ2-7; D is unclear. Looked up from germline, CDR1 is MNHEY and CDR2 is SVGAGI. The V gene lost 0 bases and the J gene lost 2 bases, with 8 bases spanning the gap. The CDR3 is 14 residues long. CDR3 loop: CASSYSRQTYEQYF. CDR3 sequence (DNA): TGTGCCAGCAGTTACTCGCGACAAACCTACGAGCAGTACTTC.

The chain joins TRBV3-1 to TRBJ2-7; D is unresolved. The V gene's germline CDR1 is LGHDT and CDR2 YNNKEL (reference sequence). This CDR3 has 12 residues. The germline V and J ends were trimmed by 4 bases and 6 bases, with 10 bases remaining between them. DNA of the CDR3: TGTGCCAGCAGCCCCCCTAGAGGCGAGCAGTACTTC. This gives the protein CASSPPRGEQYF.